The source of this TCR beta chain is a study of human T cells and chemical hapten exposure. Whole-study context: Chiefly female patients presented with alopecia areata, totalis or universalis.

V shed 1 base and J 6 bases; nucleotides not matched to a gene: 7. The CDR3 spans 15 residues. TCRdb fed the RACE reads into MiXCR, producing one record per CDR3 protein. The sample yields about 380,000 distinct CDR3 sequences, less than 6.5% seen once. Noted time point: pre-sensitization, week 0. This sample's treatment: therapeutic diphenylcyclopropenone sensitization with weekly scalp DPC. Ahead of applying each patch test, blood was sampled. Study results and caveats: There was a positive correlation between PT1 expanded TCR counts and patch test score. Because all patients had alopecia, their immune responses might differ from healthy ones.

Concerning this clonotype: The antigen remains undetermined.

The TCR originated in a woman aged 45-65 years with alopecia areata. Some clones in this sample may be carry-over from other donors' samples. This material consisted of whole blood, taken in connection with sensitization to the hapten diphenylcyclopropenone (DPC). The chain links TRBV12-3 or TRBV12-4 to TRBJ1-2; 8 bases are a match to TRBD1. CDR3 loop: CASSLGTGSRNGYTF. DNA of the CDR3: TGTGCCAGCAGTTTAGGGACAGGGTCCAGGAATGGCTACACCTTC.